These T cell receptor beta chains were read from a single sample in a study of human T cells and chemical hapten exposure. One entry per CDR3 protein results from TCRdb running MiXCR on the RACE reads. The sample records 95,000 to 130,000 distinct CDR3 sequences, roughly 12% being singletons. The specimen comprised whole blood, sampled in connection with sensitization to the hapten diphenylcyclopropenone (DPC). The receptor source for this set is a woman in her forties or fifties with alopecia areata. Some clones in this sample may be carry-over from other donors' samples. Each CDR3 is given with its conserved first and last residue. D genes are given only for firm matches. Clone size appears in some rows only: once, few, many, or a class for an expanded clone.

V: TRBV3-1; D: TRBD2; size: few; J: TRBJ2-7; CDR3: CASSQVAGAAYEQYF; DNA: TGTGCCAGCAGCCAAGTGGCGGGAGCCGCCTACGAGCAGTACTTC
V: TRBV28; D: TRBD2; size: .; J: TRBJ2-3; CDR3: CASGAGTSASTQYF; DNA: TGTGCCAGCGGAGCCGGGACTAGCGCCTCTACGCAGTATTTT
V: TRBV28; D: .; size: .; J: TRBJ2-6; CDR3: CASSFAGFGANVLTF; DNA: TGTGCCAGCAGTTTTGCAGGTTTTGGGGCCAACGTCCTGACTTTC
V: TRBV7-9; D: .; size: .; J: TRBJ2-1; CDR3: CASSLIQGYNEQFF; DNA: TGTGCCAGCAGCTTAATCCAAGGTTACAATGAGCAGTTCTTC
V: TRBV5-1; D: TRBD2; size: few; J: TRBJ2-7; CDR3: CASSVSSGSREQYF; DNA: TGCGCCAGCAGCGTTTCTAGCGGGTCCCGAGAGCAGTACTTC
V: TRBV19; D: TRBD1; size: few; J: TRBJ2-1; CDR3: CASSIPGTGYNEQFF; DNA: TGTGCCAGTAGTATACCCGGGACAGGGTACAATGAGCAGTTCTTC
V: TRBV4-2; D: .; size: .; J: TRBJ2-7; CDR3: CASSQPGVREQYF; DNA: TGTGCCAGCAGCCAACCGGGGGTGAGGGAGCAGTACTTC
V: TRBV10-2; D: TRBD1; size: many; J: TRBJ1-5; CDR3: CASTGTGGNQPQHF; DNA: TGTGCCAGCACCGGGACAGGGGGCAATCAGCCCCAGCATTTT
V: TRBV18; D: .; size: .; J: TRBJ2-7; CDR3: CASSLGTVGLEQYF; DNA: TGTGCCAGCTCACTCGGGACGGTGGGTTTGGAGCAGTACTTC
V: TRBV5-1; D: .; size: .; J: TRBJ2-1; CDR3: CASSPGLTYNEQFF; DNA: TGCGCCAGCAGCCCGGGACTCACCTACAATGAGCAGTTCTTC
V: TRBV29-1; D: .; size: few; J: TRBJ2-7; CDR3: CSVVLGRASYEQYF; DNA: TGCAGCGTTGTCCTCGGCAGAGCCTCCTACGAGCAGTACTTC
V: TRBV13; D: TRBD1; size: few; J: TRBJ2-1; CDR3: CASSADRANYNEQFF; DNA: TGTGCCAGCAGCGCTGACAGGGCAAACTACAATGAGCAGTTCTTC
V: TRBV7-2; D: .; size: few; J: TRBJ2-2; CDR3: CASSSNWNTGELFF; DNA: TGTGCCAGCAGCTCAAACTGGAACACCGGGGAGCTGTTTTTT
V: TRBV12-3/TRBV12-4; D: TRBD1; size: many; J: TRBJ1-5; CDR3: CASSRGTDQPQHF; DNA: TGTGCCAGCAGCCGAGGGACAGATCAGCCCCAGCATTTT
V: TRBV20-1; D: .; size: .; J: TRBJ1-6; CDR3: CSARGLNSPLHF; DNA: TGCAGTGCTAGAGGATTAAATTCACCCCTCCACTTT
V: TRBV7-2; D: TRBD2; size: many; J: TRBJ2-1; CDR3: CASRYRTSGYNEQFF; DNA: TGTGCCAGCAGATATCGGACTAGCGGGTACAATGAGCAGTTCTTC
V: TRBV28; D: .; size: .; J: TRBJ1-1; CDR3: CASTGPFESFF; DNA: TGTGCCAGCACGGGACCCTTTGAATCTTTCTTT
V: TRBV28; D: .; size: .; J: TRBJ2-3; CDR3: CASSNREGGRGTDTQYF; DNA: TGTGCCAGCAGTAACAGGGAGGGGGGCCGTGGCACAGATACGCAGTATTTT
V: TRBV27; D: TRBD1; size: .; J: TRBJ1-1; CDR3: CASSSRTGGHTEAFF; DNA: TGTGCCAGCAGTTCCCGGACAGGAGGACACACTGAAGCTTTCTTT
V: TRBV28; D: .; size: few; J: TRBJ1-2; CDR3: CASSLPRRGYGYTF; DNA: TGTGCCAGCAGTTTACCGCGCAGGGGATATGGCTACACCTTC
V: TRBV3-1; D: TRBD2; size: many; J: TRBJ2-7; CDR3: CASSPGLAGVEQYF; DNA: TGTGCCAGCAGTCCGGGACTAGCGGGAGTCGAGCAGTACTTC
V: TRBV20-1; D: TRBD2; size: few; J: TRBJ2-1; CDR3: CSAYRGGRSEQFF; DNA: TGCAGTGCTTATCGGGGGGGCCGATCCGAGCAGTTCTTC
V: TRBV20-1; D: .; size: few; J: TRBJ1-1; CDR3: CSAPSPANTEAFF; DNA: TGCAGTGCACCCTCCCCGGCGAACACTGAAGCTTTCTTT
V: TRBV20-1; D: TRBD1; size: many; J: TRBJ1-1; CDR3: CSATEGQNQAFF; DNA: TGCAGTGCTACAGAGGGACAGAACCAAGCTTTCTTT
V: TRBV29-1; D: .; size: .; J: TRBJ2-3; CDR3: CSVDPGATTDTQYF; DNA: TGCAGCGTTGATCCGGGGGCGACAACAGATACGCAGTATTTT
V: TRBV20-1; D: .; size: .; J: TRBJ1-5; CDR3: CSASPTGGPNQPQHF; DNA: TGCAGTGCTTCGCCGACAGGCGGACCCAATCAGCCCCAGCATTTT
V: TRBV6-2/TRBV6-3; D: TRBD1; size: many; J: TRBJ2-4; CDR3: CASSWDRENIQYF; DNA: TGTGCCAGCAGCTGGGACAGGGAAAACATTCAGTACTTC
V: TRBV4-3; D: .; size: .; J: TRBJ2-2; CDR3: CASSQGQNTGELFF; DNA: TGCGCCAGCAGCCAAGGACAGAACACCGGGGAGCTGTTTTTT
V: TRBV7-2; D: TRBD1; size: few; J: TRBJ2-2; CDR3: CASSPRQGHTGELFF; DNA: TGTGCCAGCAGCCCTCGACAGGGTCACACCGGGGAGCTGTTTTTT
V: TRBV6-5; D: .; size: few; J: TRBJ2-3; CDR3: CASSRLDGADTQYF; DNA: TGTGCCAGCAGTCGACTCGACGGAGCAGATACGCAGTATTTT
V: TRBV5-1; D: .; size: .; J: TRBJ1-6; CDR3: CASSSEGDSPLHF; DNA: TGCGCCAGCAGCTCAGAAGGGGATTCACCCCTCCACTTT
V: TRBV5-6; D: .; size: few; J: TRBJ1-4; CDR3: CASSSRMSNEKLFF; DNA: TGTGCCAGCAGCTCCCGGATGAGCAATGAAAAACTGTTTTTT
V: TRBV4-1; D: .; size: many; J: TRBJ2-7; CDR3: CASSQVREREQYF; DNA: TGCGCCAGCAGCCAAGTACGGGAGCGCGAGCAGTACTTC
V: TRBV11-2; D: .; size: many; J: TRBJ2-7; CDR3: CASSLVLGVRINEQYF; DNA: TGTGCCAGCAGCTTAGTTCTAGGGGTCAGGATCAACGAGCAGTACTTC
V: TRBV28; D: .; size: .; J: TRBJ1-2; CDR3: CATELNYGYTF; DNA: TGTGCCACCGAACTTAACTATGGCTACACCTTC
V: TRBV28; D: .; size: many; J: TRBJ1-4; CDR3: CASSLLYEKLFF; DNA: TGTGCCAGCAGTTTATTGTATGAAAAACTGTTTTTT
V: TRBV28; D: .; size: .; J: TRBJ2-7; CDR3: CASGLMRTDLESSYEQYF; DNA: TGTGCCAGCGGGCTTATGAGGACAGACTTAGAGAGCTCCTACGAGCAGTACTTC
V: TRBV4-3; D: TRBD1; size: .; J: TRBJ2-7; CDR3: CASSQEEGQSYEQYF; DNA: TGCGCCAGCAGCCAGGAAGAGGGACAGAGCTACGAGCAGTACTTC
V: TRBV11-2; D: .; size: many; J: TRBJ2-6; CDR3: CASSLQTISGANVLTF; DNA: TGTGCCAGCAGCCTCCAGACGATATCCGGGGCCAACGTCCTGACTTTC
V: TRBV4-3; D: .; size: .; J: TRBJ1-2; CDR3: CASSQAQGSVYTF; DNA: TGCGCCAGCAGCCAAGCACAGGGATCGGTCTACACCTTC
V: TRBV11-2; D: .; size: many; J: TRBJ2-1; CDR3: CASSLVVAASSYNEQFF; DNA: TGTGCCAGCAGCTTAGTAGTAGCGGCGAGCTCCTACAATGAGCAGTTCTTC
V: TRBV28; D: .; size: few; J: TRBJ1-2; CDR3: CASSSGIDGYTF; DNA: TGTGCCAGCAGTTCGGGGATCGATGGCTACACCTTC
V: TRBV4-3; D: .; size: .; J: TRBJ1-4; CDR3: CASSQIPMAGFLFF; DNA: TGCGCCAGCAGCCAGATCCCCATGGCAGGGTTCTTGTTTTTT
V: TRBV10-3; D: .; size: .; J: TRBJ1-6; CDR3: CAIRGRYNSPLHF; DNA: TGTGCCATCAGGGGACGGTATAATTCACCCCTCCACTTT
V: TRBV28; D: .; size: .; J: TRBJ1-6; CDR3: CASSHRGAGSSPLHF; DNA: TGTGCCAGCAGTCACCGGGGCGCCGGGAGCTCACCCCTCCACTTT
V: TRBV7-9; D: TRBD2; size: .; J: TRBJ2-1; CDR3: CASSLAHGTSVPNEQFF; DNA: TGTGCCAGCAGCTTAGCGCATGGGACTAGCGTACCCAATGAGCAGTTCTTC
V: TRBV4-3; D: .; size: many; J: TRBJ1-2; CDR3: CASSQEELTNYGYTF; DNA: TGCGCCAGCAGCCAAGAGGAGTTAACTAACTATGGCTACACCTTC
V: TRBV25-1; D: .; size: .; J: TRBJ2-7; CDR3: CASSELNPYEQYF; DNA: TGTGCCAGCAGTGAGCTCAACCCCTACGAGCAGTACTTC
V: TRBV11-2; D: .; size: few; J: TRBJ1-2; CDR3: CASSSGVNAAYGYTF; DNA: TGTGCCAGCAGCTCAGGGGTGAACGCCGCATACGGCTACACCTTC
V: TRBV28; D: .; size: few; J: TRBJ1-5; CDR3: CASSLRNQPQHF; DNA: TGTGCCAGCAGCCTAAGAAATCAGCCCCAGCATTTT
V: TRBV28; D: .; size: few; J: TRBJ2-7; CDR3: CASTDRQDAQYF; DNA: TGTGCCAGCACCGATAGACAGGACGCCCAGTACTTC
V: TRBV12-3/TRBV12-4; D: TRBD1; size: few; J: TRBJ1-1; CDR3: CASSFDLWTGRHTEAFF; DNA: TGTGCCAGCAGTTTTGATCTTTGGACAGGGAGGCACACTGAAGCTTTCTTT
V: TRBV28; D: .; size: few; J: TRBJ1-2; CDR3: CASSLNGYTF; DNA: TGTGCCAGCAGTTTGAATGGCTACACCTTC
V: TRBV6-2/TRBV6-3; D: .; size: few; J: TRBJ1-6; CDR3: CASSYGGSVGSPLHF; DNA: TGTGCCAGCAGTTACGGAGGGAGCGTAGGTTCACCCCTCCACTTT